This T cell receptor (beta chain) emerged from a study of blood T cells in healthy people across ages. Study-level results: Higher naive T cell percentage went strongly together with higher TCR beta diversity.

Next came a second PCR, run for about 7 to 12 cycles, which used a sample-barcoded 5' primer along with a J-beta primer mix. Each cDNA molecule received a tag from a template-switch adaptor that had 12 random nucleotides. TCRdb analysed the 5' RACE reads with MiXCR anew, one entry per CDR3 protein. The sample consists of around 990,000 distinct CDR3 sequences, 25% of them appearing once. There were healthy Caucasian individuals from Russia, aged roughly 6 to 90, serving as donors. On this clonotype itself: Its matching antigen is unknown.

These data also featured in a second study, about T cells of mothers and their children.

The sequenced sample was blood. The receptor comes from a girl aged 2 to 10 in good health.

CDR3 coding DNA: TGCAGTGCTAGAGACGCTTTCCAGACTACCCCGAACTACGAGCAGTACTTC. It translates to CSARDAFQTTPNYEQYF. The chain carries TRBV20-1 and TRBJ2-7; a possible D gene is TRBD2 (5 bases). The CDR3 sequence is 17 residues long. Germline CDR1 is DFQATT and CDR2 is SNEGSKA (reference sequence). The V gene lost 0 bases and the J gene lost 3 bases, with 21 bases spanning the gap.